Shown below are 8 T cell receptor beta chains from a single sample sequenced in a study of cytomegalovirus exposure and HLA in healthy donors. The PCR ran on 60 Vbeta and 13 Jbeta primers. Sequenced by immunoSEQ multiplex PCR; TCRdb stores in-frame clones only, minus some. Among some 150,000 clones listed, around 80% were seen once. What was sequenced was PBMCs. The receptor set was obtained from a man aged 40-55 years in good health and CMV-seropositive.

The chain recombines TRBV11-1 with TRBJ1-1; possibly TRBD1 for D (5 bases). The germline V and J ends were trimmed by 2 bases and 1 base, with 11 bases remaining between them. The CDR3 has 15 residues. Germline CDR1 is SGHAT and CDR2 is FQDESV (reference sequence). CDR3 amino acids: CASSLFFGGNTEAFF. CDR3 sequence (DNA): TGTGCCAGCAGCTTATTTTTCGGGGGGAACACTGAAGCTTTCTTT. Using reference TRBV11-1 and TRBJ1-1 for the parts outside the CDR3, the full variable domain is EAEVAQSPRYKITEKSQAVAFWCDPISGHATLYWYRQILGQGPELLVQFQDESVVDDSQLPKDRFSAERLKGVDSTLKIQPAELGDSAMYLCASSLFFGGNTEAFFGQGTRLTVV.

The chain is built from TRBV5-6 and TRBJ1-4, with 7 bases matching TRBD1. This CDR3 is 19 amino acids long. V trimming: 2 bases; J trimming: 2 bases; junction bases outside the gene matches: 15. CDR1 SGHDT and CDR2 YYEEEE come from the germline V gene. The CDR3 DNA is TGTGCCAGCAGCTTCGGCTTTCTTTCTCCGGGACAGACTAATGAAAAACTGTTTTTT. As protein: CASSFGFLSPGQTNEKLFF.

The chain employs TRBV2 and TRBJ2-7; tentatively, D is TRBD1 (5 bases). The germline V gene encodes CDR1 SNHLY and CDR2 FYNNEI. The CDR3 has 17 residues. V lost 1 base, J lost 3 bases, and 19 bases lay in between. CDR3: CASSEGYSRAGYYEQYF. The CDR3 nucleotides read TGTGCCAGCAGTGAAGGGTATTCCAGGGCCGGATACTACGAGCAGTACTTC.

This chain connects TRBV4-3 to TRBJ2-1; 10 bases agree with TRBD2. The CDR3 contains 14 residues. The germline V gene has CDR1 LGHNA and CDR2 YSLEER. V lost 2 bases to trimming and J lost 12 bases; unmatched junction nucleotides: 7. The CDR3 DNA sequence: TGCGCCAGCAGCCAAAGAGCGGGAGGGTACGGGCAGTTCTTC. Its protein product is CASSQRAGGYGQFF.

The chain has TRBV4-2 and TRBJ2-1, with D possibly matching TRBD1 (6 bases). Germline CDR1 and CDR2: LGHNA and YNFKEQ. This CDR3 is built from 14 residues. V was pared by 4 bases and J by 10 bases, with 17 bases between. DNA of the CDR3: TGTGCCAGCAGCCTCATCCTAGCAGGGGAAGAGCAGTTCTTC. It is translated as CASSLILAGEEQFF.

The chain couples TRBV6-5 to TRBJ2-7; 7 bases are a match to TRBD2. Germline V lookup: CDR1 MNHEY, CDR2 SVGAGI. J was trimmed by 4 bases and V by 5 bases; bases with no gene match: 11. The CDR3 runs 15 residues. The CDR3 region is CASSNPGLSRYEQYF. CDR3 nucleotides: TGTGCCAGCAGTAATCCGGGACTAAGCCGATACGAGCAGTACTTC.

V and J are TRBV27 and TRBJ1-1; D gene ambiguous. Trimming removed 3 bases at V and 2 bases at J, with 13 bases between. Germline CDR1 is MNHEY and CDR2 is SMNVEV (reference sequence). The CDR3 length is 15 residues. The CDR3: CASSFIAGPNTEAFF. The CDR3, as DNA: TGTGCCAGCAGTTTCATCGCAGGTCCCAACACTGAAGCTTTCTTT.

The rearrangement uses TRBV5-1 and TRBJ2-5; weak D call: TRBD2 (6 bases). The V end lost 1 base, the J end lost 5 bases, and 12 bases lay between the germline ends. Per germline, CDR1 SGHRS and CDR2 YFSETQ. This CDR3 is 14 amino acids long. In nucleotides, the CDR3 is TGCGCCAGCAGCTTGACGACTAGGAGGGAGACCCAGTACTTC. It is translated as CASSLTTRRETQYF.